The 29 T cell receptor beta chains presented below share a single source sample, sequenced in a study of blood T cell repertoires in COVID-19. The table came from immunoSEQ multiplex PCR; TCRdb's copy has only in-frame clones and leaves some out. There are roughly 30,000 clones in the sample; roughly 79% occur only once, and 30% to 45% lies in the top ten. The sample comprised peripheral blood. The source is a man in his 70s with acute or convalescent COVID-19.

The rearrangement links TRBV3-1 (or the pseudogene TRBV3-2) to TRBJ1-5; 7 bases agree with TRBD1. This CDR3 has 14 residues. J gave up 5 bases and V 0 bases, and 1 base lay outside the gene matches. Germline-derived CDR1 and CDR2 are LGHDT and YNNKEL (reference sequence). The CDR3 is CASSQEGQYQPQHF. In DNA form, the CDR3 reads TGTGCCAGCAGCCAAGAGGGACAGTATCAGCCCCAGCATTTT.

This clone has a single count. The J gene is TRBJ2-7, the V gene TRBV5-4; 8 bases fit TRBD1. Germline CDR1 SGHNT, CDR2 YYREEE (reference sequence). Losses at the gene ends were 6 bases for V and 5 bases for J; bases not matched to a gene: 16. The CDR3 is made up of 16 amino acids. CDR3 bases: TGTGCCAGCACCCCCTCCCCCAACAGGGGGTGGGACGAGCAGTACTTC. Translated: CASTPSPNRGWDEQYF.

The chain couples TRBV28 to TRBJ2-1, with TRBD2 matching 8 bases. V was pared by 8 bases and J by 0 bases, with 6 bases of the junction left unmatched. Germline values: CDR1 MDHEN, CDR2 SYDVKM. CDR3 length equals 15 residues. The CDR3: CASGLAGNSYNEQFF. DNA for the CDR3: TGTGCCAGCGGGTTAGCGGGAAACTCCTACAATGAGCAGTTCTTC.

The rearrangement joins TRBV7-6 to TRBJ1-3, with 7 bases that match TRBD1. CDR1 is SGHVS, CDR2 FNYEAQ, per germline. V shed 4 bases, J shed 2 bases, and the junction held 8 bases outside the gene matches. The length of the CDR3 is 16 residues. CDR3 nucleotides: TGTGCCAGCAGCTCAGCAGGGGGAGTAACTGGAAACACCATATATTTT. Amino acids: CASSSAGGVTGNTIYF.

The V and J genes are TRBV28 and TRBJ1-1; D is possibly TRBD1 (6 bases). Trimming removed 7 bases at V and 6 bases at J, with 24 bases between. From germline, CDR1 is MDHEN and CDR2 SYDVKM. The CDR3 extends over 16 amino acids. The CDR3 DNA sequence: TGTGCCAGCACTATGGGAGGGGGGATCTCTGTGGCTGAAGCTTTCTTT. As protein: CASTMGGGISVAEAFF.

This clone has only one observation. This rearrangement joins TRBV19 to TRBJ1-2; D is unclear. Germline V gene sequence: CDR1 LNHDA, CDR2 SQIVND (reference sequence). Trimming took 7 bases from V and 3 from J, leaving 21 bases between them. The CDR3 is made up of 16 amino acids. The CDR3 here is CASTQSPVTQHYGYTF. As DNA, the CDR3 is TGTGCCAGTACCCAGTCGCCCGTGACACAACACTATGGCTACACCTTC.

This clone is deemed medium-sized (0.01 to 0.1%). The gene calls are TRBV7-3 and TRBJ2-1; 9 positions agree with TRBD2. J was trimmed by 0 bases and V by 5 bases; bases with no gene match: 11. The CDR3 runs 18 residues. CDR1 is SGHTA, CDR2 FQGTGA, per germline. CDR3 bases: TGTGCCAGCAGCATCACACGGGCGGGAGGGCCCTCCTACAATGAGCAGTTCTTC. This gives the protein CASSITRAGGPSYNEQFF.

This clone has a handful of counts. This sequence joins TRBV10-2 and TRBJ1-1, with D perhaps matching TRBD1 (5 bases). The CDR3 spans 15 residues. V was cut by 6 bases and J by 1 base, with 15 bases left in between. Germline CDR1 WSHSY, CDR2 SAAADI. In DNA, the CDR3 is TGCGCCAGCAGCCCGGGGGGAGCCGCGAACACTGAAGCTTTCTTT. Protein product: CASSPGGAANTEAFF.

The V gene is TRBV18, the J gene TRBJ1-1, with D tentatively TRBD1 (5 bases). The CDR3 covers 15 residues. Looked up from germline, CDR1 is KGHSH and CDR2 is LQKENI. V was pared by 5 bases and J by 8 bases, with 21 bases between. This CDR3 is CASSSNYGGVEEAFF. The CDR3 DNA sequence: TGTGCCAGCTCATCGAATTACGGGGGGGTCGAGGAAGCTTTCTTT.

CDR3 sequence: CASSMGLRYEQYF. The CDR3 DNA reads TGCGCCAGCAGCATGGGACTACGGTACGAGCAGTACTTC. The chain has TRBV5-1 and TRBJ2-7; 7 nucleotides agree with TRBD2. CDR1 is SGHRS and CDR2 is YFSETQ in the germline V gene. J gave up 4 bases and V 4 bases, and 5 bases lay outside the gene matches. This CDR3 has 13 residues.

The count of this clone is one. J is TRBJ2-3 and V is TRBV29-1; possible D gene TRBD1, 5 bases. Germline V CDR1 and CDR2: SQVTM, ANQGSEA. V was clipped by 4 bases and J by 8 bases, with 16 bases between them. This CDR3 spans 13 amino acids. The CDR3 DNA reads TGCAGCGTTGGAGGTGGGGCCAGTGGTACGCAGTATTTT. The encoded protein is CSVGGGASGTQYF.

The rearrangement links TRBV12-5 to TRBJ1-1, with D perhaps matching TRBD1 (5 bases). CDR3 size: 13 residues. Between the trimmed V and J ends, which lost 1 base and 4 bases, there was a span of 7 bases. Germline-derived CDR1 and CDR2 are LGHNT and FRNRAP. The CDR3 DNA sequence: TGTGCTAGTGGTTTGGGGGGCGGCACTGAAGCTTTCTTT. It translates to CASGLGGGTEAFF.

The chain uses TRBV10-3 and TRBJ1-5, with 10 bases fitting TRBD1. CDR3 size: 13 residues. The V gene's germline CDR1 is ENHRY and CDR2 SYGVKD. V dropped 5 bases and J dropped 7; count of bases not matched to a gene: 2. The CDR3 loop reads CAISPGQGQPQHF. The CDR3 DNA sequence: TGTGCCATCAGTCCGGGACAGGGGCAGCCCCAGCATTTT.

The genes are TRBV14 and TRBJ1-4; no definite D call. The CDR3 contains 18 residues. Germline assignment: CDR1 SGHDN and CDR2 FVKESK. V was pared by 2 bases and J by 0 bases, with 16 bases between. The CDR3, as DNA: TGTGCCAGCAGCCAAAGCGGAAAGTTTATAGCAACTAATGAAAAACTGTTTTTT. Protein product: CASSQSGKFIATNEKLFF. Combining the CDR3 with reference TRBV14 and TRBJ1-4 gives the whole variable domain EAGVTQFPSHSVIEKGQTVTLRCDPISGHDNLYWYRRVMGKEIKFLLHFVKESKQDESGMPNNRFLAERTGGTYSTLKVQPAELEDSGVYFCASSQSGKFIATNEKLFFGSGTQLSVL.

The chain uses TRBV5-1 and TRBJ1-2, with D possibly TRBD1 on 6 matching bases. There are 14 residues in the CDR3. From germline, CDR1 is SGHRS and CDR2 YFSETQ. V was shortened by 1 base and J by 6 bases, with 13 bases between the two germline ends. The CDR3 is CASSLSGQPNGYTF. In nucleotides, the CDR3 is TGCGCCAGCAGCTTGTCCGGACAGCCTAATGGCTACACCTTC.

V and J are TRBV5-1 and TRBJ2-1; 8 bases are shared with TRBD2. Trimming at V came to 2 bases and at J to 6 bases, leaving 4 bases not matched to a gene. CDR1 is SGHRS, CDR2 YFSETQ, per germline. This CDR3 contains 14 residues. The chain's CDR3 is CASSFQRESNEQFF. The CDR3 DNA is TGCGCCAGCAGCTTCCAGCGGGAGTCCAATGAGCAGTTCTTC. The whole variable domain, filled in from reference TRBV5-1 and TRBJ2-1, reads KAGVTQTPRYLIKTRGQQVTLSCSPISGHRSVSWYQQTPGQGLQFLFEYFSETQRNKGNFPGRFSGRQFSNSRSEMNVSTLELGDSALYLCASSFQRESNEQFFGPGTRLTVL.

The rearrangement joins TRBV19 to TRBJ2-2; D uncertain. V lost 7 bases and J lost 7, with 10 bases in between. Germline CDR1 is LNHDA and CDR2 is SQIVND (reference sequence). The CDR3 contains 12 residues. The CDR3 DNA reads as TGTGCCAGTACCCAGGCTCGCGGGGAGCTGTTTTTT. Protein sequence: CASTQARGELFF.

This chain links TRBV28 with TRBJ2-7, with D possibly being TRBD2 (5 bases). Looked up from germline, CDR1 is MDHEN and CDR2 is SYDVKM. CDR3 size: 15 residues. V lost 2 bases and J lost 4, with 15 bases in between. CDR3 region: CASSLTASWSYEQYF. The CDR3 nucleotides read TGTGCCAGCAGTTTAACCGCTAGCTGGTCATACGAGCAGTACTTC.

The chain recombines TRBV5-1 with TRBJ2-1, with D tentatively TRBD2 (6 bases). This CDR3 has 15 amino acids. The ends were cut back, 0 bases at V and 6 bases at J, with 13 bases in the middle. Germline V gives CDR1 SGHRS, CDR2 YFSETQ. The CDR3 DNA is TGCGCCAGCAGCTTGGAACTAGCTCGGGCCAATGAGCAGTTCTTC. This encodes CASSLELARANEQFF.

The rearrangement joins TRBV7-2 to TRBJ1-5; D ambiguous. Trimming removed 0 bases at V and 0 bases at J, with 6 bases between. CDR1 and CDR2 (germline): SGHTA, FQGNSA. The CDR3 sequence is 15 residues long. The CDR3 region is CASSLARHSNQPQHF. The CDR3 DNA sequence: TGTGCCAGCAGCTTAGCCAGACATAGCAATCAGCCCCAGCATTTT.

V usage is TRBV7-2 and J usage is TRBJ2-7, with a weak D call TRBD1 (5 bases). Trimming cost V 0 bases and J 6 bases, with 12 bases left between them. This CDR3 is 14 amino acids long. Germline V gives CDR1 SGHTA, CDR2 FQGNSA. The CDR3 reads CASSLAGLTGEQYF. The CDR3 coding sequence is TGTGCCAGCAGCTTAGCGGGGCTAACGGGCGAGCAGTACTTC.

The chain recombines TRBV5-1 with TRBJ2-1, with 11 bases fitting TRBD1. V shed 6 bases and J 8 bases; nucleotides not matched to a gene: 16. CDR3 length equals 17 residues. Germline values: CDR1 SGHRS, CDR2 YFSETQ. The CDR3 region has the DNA TGCGCCAGCACTCGCCCGCCCGGGACAGGGGGAGACCATGAGCAGTTCTTC. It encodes CASTRPPGTGGDHEQFF.

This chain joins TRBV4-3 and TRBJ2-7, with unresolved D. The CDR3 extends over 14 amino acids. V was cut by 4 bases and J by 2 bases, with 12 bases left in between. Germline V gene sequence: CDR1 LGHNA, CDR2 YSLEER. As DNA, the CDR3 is TGCGCCAGCAGCCCACACAGTTTTACCTACGAGCAGTACTTC. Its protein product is CASSPHSFTYEQYF.

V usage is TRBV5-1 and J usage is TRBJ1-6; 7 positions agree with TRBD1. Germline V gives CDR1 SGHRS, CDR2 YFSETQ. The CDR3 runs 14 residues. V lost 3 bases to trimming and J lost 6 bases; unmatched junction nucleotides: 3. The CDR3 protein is CASSSGQTNSPLHF. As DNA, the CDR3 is TGCGCCAGCAGCTCGGGACAGACTAATTCACCCCTCCACTTT. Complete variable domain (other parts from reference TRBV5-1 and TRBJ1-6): KAGVTQTPRYLIKTRGQQVTLSCSPISGHRSVSWYQQTPGQGLQFLFEYFSETQRNKGNFPGRFSGRQFSNSRSEMNVSTLELGDSALYLCASSSGQTNSPLHFGNGTRLTVT.

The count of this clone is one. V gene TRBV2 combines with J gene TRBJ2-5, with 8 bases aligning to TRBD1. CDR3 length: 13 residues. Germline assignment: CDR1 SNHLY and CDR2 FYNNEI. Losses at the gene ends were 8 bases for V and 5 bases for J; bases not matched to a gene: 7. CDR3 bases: TGTGCCAGCGACGGACAGGGACAGGAGACCCAGTACTTC. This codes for CASDGQGQETQYF. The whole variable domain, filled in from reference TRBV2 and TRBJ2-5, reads EPEVTQTPSHQVTQMGQEVILRCVPISNHLYFYWYRQILGQKVEFLVSFYNNEISEKSEIFDDQFSVERPDGSNFTLKIRSTKLEDSAMYFCASDGQGQETQYFGPGTRLLVL.

The CDR3 nucleotides are TGTGCCAGCAGCTTTAGCGGTGGGGCCGAGCAGTACTTC. This translates into CASSFSGGAEQYF. The chain couples TRBV5-6 to TRBJ2-7, with a possible D match to TRBD2 (6 bases). CDR3 length equals 13 residues. Trimming pared 2 bases from V and 6 bases from J, leaving 12 bases between. CDR1 and CDR2 from the germline V gene are SGHDT and YYEEEE.

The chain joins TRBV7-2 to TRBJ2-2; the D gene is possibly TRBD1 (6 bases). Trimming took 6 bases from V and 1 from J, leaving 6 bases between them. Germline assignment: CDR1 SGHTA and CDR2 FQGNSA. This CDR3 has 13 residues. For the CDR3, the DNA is TGTGCCAGCAGGGGACAGAACACCGGGGAGCTGTTTTTT. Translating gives CASRGQNTGELFF.

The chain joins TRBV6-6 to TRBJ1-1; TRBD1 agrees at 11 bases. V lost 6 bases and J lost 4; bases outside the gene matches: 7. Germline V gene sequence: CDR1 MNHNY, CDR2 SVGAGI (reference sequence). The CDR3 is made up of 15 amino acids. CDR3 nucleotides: TGTGCCAGCAGGGACAGGGGGCAAAGGACCACTGAAGCTTTCTTT. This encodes CASRDRGQRTTEAFF.

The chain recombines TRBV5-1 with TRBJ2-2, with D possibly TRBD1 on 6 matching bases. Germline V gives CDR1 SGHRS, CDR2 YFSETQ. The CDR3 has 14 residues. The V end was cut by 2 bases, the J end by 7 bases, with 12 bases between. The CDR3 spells CASSLAGDGGELFF. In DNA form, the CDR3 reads TGCGCCAGCAGCTTAGCAGGGGATGGCGGGGAGCTGTTTTTT.